Listed below are T cell receptor beta chains from one sample, sequenced in a study of T cells in Graves' hyperthyroidism and ophthalmopathy. TCRdb analysed the multiplex PCR reads with MiXCR anew, one entry per CDR3 protein. The sample includes hundreds of thousands of distinct CDR3 sequences, approximately 40% of them seen just once. Sequenced sample: blood. These receptors originate from a young man with Graves' hyperthyroidism. Each CDR3 is given with its conserved first and last residue. D genes are given only for firm matches. Size values are once, few and many counts, or a class for expanded clones, and some rows have none.

J gene | clone size | D gene | V gene | CDR3 DNA | CDR3 protein
TRBJ2-5 | many | NA | TRBV7-8 | TGTGCCAGCAGCTTACCCTTTGGGTCCCAAGAGACCCAGTACTTC | CASSLPFGSQETQYF
TRBJ1-5 | NA | NA | TRBV15 | TGTGCCACCAGCAGTGGTTTTAGCAATCAGCCCCAGCATTTT | CATSSGFSNQPQHF
TRBJ2-5 | NA | NA | TRBV6-5 | TGTGCCAGCAGTTACTCATCGGGGACCCTCTGGGAGACCCAGTACTTC | CASSYSSGTLWETQYF
TRBJ1-3 | many | NA | TRBV10-3 | TGTGCCATCAGCGGGGGGGCCCGCTCTGGAAACACCATATATTTT | CAISGGARSGNTIYF
TRBJ2-1 | NA | NA | TRBV2 | TGTGCCAGCAGTGAAGGGGCTTACAATGAGCAGTTCTTC | CASSEGAYNEQFF
TRBJ1-3 | many | TRBD1 | TRBV7-9 | TGTGCCAGCAGCTTAGGGACAGGCGGCTCTGGAAACACCATATATTTT | CASSLGTGGSGNTIYF
TRBJ1-4 | NA | NA | TRBV29-1 | TGCAGCGTTCAGGACGGGATTAATGAAAAACTGTTTTTT | CSVQDGINEKLFF
TRBJ1-6 | many | NA | TRBV2 | TGTGCCACCTCAGAAAGGGAAGGATCACCCCTCCACTTT | CATSEREGSPLHF
TRBJ1-1 | NA | NA | TRBV7-8 | TGTGCCAGCAGCTTAGATTCGGGGAGGGAAGCTTTCTTT | CASSLDSGREAFF
TRBJ2-5 | NA | NA | TRBV2 | TGTGCCAGCAAATTCGGAGGCTCGCCGGCTCAAGAGACCCAGTACTTC | CASKFGGSPAQETQYF
TRBJ2-5 | NA | TRBD1 | TRBV10-3 | TGTGCCATCAGTATACCGGGACAGGGGCGGGAGACCCAGTACTTC | CAISIPGQGRETQYF
TRBJ1-2 | NA | NA | TRBV5-4 | TGTGCCGGCAGCTTGGCCGGGAACTATGGCTACACCTTC | CAGSLAGNYGYTF
TRBJ1-5 | NA | NA | TRBV3-1 | TGTGCCAGCAGCCAAACAATCCAGCCCCAGCATTTT | CASSQTIQPQHF
TRBJ1-3 | many | NA | TRBV7-2 | TGTGCCAGCAGCCTCTTGGGGGGCTCTGGAAACACCATATATTTT | CASSLLGGSGNTIYF
TRBJ1-6 | NA | TRBD1 | TRBV9 | TGTGCCAGCAGCGAAGTGGGACAGGGGTGGTCACCCCTCCACTTT | CASSEVGQGWSPLHF
TRBJ1-3 | NA | NA | TRBV5-1 | TGCGCCAGCAACGACAGGCCGGCAGGAAACACCATATATTTT | CASNDRPAGNTIYF
TRBJ1-1 | NA | NA | TRBV7-6 | TGTGCCAGCAGCCCCGTCCAGGAGAACACTGAAGCTTTCTTT | CASSPVQENTEAFF
TRBJ1-1 | NA | TRBD1 | TRBV7-9 | TGTGCCAGCAGCCTTAGAACAGGGGGGTACACTGAAGCTTTCTTT | CASSLRTGGYTEAFF